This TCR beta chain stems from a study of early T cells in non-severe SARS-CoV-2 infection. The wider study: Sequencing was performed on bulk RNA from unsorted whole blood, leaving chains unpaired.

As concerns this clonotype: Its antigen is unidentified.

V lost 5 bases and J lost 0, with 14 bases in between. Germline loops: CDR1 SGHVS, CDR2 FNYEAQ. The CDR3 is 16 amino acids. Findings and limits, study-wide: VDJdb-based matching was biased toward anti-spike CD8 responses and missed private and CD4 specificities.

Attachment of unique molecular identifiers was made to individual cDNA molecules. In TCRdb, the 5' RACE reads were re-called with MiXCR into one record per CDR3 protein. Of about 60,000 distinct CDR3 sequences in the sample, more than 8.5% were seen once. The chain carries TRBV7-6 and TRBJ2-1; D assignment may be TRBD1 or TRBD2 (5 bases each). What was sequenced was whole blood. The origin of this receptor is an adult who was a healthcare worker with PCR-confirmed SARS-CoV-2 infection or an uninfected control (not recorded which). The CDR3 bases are TGTGCCAGCAGCCGTGTTTGGGGGAGCTCCTACAATGAGCAGTTCTTC. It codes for CASSRVWGSSYNEQFF.